This T cell receptor (beta chain) came from a study of cytomegalovirus exposure and HLA in healthy donors. Study-wide context: From donors who were HLA-typed, an early data release held 65 million to 85 million unique TCRs. The study's findings and limits: The sole available immune exposure information was CMV serostatus. Researchers counted roughly 150 TCR beta chains as cytomegalovirus-associated.

PCR used 60 Vbeta primers and 13 Jbeta primers. The repertoire was sequenced with immunoSEQ multiplex PCR; TCRdb's copy has only in-frame clones and lacks some. The sample carries about 300,000 clones, approximately 90% recorded once. CDR1 is SGHRS and CDR2 is YFSETQ in the germline V gene. The CDR3 is 17 residues long. J was trimmed by 1 base and V by 1 base; bases with no gene match: 3. As to this clone: Its antigen remains unknown.

The chain recombines TRBV5-1 with TRBJ2-1; TRBD2 aligns across 12 bases. The specimen sequenced was PBMCs. The sequence came from a man aged 35 to 55 in good health and CMV-seropositive. The CDR3 DNA follows: TGCGCCAGCAGCTTGACTAGCGGGAGGTGGTCCTACAATGAGCAGTTCTTC. Residues: CASSLTSGRWSYNEQFF.